A selection of T cell receptor beta chains follows, all from one sample in a study of blood T cells in healthy people across ages. TCRdb ran MiXCR on the 5' RACE reads and lists one entry per CDR3 protein. In the table there are roughly 1.4 million distinct CDR3 sequences, roughly 60% of which are singletons. Material for sequencing was blood. The receptors originated from a man younger than 35 in good health. Both conserved end residues are part of each CDR3. The D gene is left open where the match is weak. Only part of the rows carry a size: once, few, many, or a class if the clone is expanded.

>TRBJ2-3|TRBV7-8|NA|NA|14
CASSQSLSSDTQYF
TGTGCCAGCAGCCAAAGTCTATCCTCAGATACGCAGTATTTT
>TRBJ2-3|TRBV12-3/TRBV12-4|TRBD2|few|16
CASSFLLAGSTDTQYF
TGTGCCAGCAGTTTTTTACTAGCGGGGAGCACAGATACGCAGTATTTT
>TRBJ2-1|TRBV7-9|NA|NA|16
CASSPSEQGPLRGQFF
TGTGCCAGCAGCCCTAGTGAGCAGGGCCCGCTAAGGGGGCAGTTCTTC
>TRBJ2-1|TRBV12-3/TRBV12-4|NA|NA|15
CASRAPGLPYNEQFF
TGTGCCAGCAGGGCCCCAGGGCTGCCCTACAATGAGCAGTTCTTC
>TRBJ2-4|TRBV11-2|NA|NA|15
CASSFSQGGKNIQYF
TGTGCCAGCAGCTTTTCACAGGGTGGCAAAAACATTCAGTACTTC
>TRBJ2-1|TRBV5-1|TRBD2|NA|14
CASSLAGGYDEQFF
TGCGCCAGCAGCTTAGCGGGGGGGTATGATGAGCAGTTCTTC
>TRBJ2-7|TRBV20-1|NA|NA|12
CSARARGSEQYF
TGCAGTGCTAGAGCTCGAGGGTCCGAGCAGTACTTC
>TRBJ2-5|TRBV27|NA|once|12
CATGLPYNEQYF
TGTGCCACCGGGTTACCCTACAATGAGCAGTACTTC
>TRBJ2-5|TRBV5-4|TRBD2|NA|15
CASTKRGGISETQYF
TGTGCCAGCACTAAGCGGGGGGGTATTTCGGAGACCCAGTACTTC
>TRBJ1-1|TRBV12-3/TRBV12-4|NA|NA|13
CASRPRENSEAFF
TGTGCCAGCAGACCCAGGGAGAACTCTGAAGCTTTCTTT
>TRBJ2-1|TRBV20-1|NA|once|13
CSATGPFGNEQFF
TGCAGTGCGACGGGCCCTTTCGGGAATGAGCAGTTCTTC
>TRBJ1-1|TRBV7-6|NA|NA|15
CASSLGPGTNRLTFF
TGTGCCAGCAGCTTAGGTCCCGGGACAAATCGCCTGACTTTCTTT
>TRBJ2-7|TRBV29-1|TRBD2|NA|14
CSVDGTSGTYEQYF
TGCAGCGTCGACGGGACTAGCGGCACCTACGAGCAGTACTTC
>TRBJ1-1|TRBV6-1|NA|NA|18
CASSRHLRGHGGGTEAFF
TGTGCCAGCAGTAGACACCTTCGGGGACACGGGGGGGGGACTGAAGCTTTCTTT
>TRBJ2-2|TRBV29-1|NA|NA|12
CSVDFGAGELFF
TGCAGCGTGGACTTCGGGGCCGGGGAGCTGTTTTTT
>TRBJ2-7|TRBV7-9|NA|NA|16
CASSLPFLTGRDEQYF
TGTGCCAGCAGCTTACCGTTTTTGACAGGGAGGGACGAGCAGTACTTC
>TRBJ2-3|TRBV12-5|NA|NA|14
CASRAPRVADTQYF
TGTGCTAGTCGAGCCCCCCGTGTAGCAGATACGCAGTATTTT
>TRBJ2-2|TRBV7-9|NA|NA|13
CASPPANTGELFF
TGTGCCAGCCCACCAGCGAACACCGGGGAGCTGTTTTTT
>TRBJ2-5|TRBV10-3|TRBD1|NA|14
CAISGHRGGETQYF
TGTGCCATCAGTGGTCACAGGGGCGGGGAGACCCAGTACTTC
>TRBJ1-2|TRBV4-3|NA|NA|19
CASSQEGGPGPGINYGYTF
TGCGCCAGCAGCCAAGAAGGGGGGCCAGGCCCTGGAATTAACTATGGCTACACCTTC
>TRBJ2-3|TRBV29-1|NA|NA|14
CGVALGTDTDTQYF
TGCGGCGTTGCCTTGGGCACCGACACAGATACGCAGTATTTT
>TRBJ2-1|TRBV7-8|NA|NA|17
CASSFSLSYSVYNEQFF
TGTGCCAGCAGCTTTTCCCTATCTTACAGCGTTTACAATGAGCAGTTCTTC
>TRBJ1-4|TRBV20-1|NA|NA|15
CSARDRGETREKLFF
TGCAGTGCTAGAGATCGGGGGGAGACGAGGGAAAAACTGTTTTTT
>TRBJ2-3|TRBV27|NA|few|15
CASIPGTTQADTQYF
TGTGCCAGCATTCCGGGGACCACGCAGGCAGATACGCAGTATTTT
>TRBJ2-7|TRBV2|NA|NA|15
CASSGAGQNPYEQYF
TGTGCCAGCAGTGGGGCGGGACAAAATCCCTACGAGCAGTACTTC
>TRBJ2-7|TRBV6-6|NA|NA|15
CASTPPAGSSYEQYF
TGTGCCAGCACCCCTCCCGCAGGCTCTTCCTACGAGCAGTACTTC
>TRBJ2-3|TRBV6-1|NA|NA|14
CASSEASATDTQYF
TGTGCCAGCAGTGAAGCCTCCGCCACAGATACGCAGTATTTT
>TRBJ2-7|TRBV25-1|NA|NA|15
CASSEADSPVYEQYF
TGTGCCAGCAGTGAGGCGGACAGCCCGGTCTACGAGCAGTACTTC